One and the same sample provided the 23 T cell receptor beta chains below, sequenced in a study of blood T cells in healthy people across ages. Primers used in a second PCR of roughly 6 to 12 cycles were a sample-barcoded 5' primer and a J-beta primer mix. TCRdb reprocessed the 5' RACE reads via MiXCR and lists one record per CDR3 protein. The sample lists fewer than 2,000,000 distinct CDR3 sequences, 30% to 40% occurring once. Sequenced sample: blood. The receptor source for this set is a human donor in good health.

This clonotype was seen repeatedly, ten times or more. This rearrangement joins TRBV5-1 to TRBJ2-7; possibly TRBD1 or TRBD2 for D (5 bases each). CDR1 is SGHRS, CDR2 YFSETQ, per germline. The V gene lost 4 bases and the J gene lost 0 bases, with 14 bases spanning the gap. This CDR3 region has 15 residues. CDR3 in amino acids: CASSLGTASSYEQYF. Written as DNA, the CDR3 is TGCGCCAGCAGCCTAGGGACGGCTAGCTCCTACGAGCAGTACTTC.

The chain employs TRBV12-3 or TRBV12-4 and TRBJ1-5, with D tentatively TRBD1 (5 bases). The CDR3 is made up of 13 amino acids. V lost 5 bases and J lost 4, with 9 bases in between. CDR3 amino acids: CASSGTRNQPQHF. The CDR3 region has the DNA TGTGCCAGCAGTGGGACTCGAAATCAGCCCCAGCATTTT.

The chain couples TRBV7-2 to TRBJ1-2; 7 positions agree with TRBD1. Germline trimming cut 2 bases from V and 4 bases from J; bases unmatched to any gene: 7. The CDR3 spans 15 residues. Germline V CDR1 and CDR2: SGHTA, FQGNSA. The CDR3 here is CASSLILGGIYGYTF. In DNA form, the CDR3 reads TGTGCCAGCAGCTTAATTCTAGGGGGCATCTATGGCTACACCTTC.

The CDR3 loop reads CASSSHARTTNEKLFF. The CDR3 nucleotides read TGTGCCAGCAGCTCACACGCCAGAACTACTAATGAAAAACTGTTTTTT. The chain links TRBV7-9 to TRBJ1-4; D not certain. V shed 4 bases and J shed 2 bases, with 14 bases lying between them. The CDR3 covers 16 residues. In germline, CDR1 is SEHNR, CDR2 FQNEAQ (reference sequence).

This CDR3 is CASSDLTGGYTF. DNA of the CDR3: TGTGCCAGCAGTGACCTAACAGGTGGCTACACCTTC. The chain couples TRBV2 to TRBJ1-2, with a possible D match to TRBD1 (5 bases). Germline loops: CDR1 SNHLY, CDR2 FYNNEI. The CDR3 sequence is 12 residues long. Between the trimmed V and J ends, which lost 3 bases and 7 bases, there was a span of 9 bases.

This clonotype was detected a few times. The chain links TRBV5-1 to TRBJ2-5; TRBD1 agrees at 9 bases. The trim removed 4 bases at V and 5 bases at J, leaving 9 bases unmatched. Germline V gene sequence: CDR1 SGHRS, CDR2 YFSETQ. The CDR3 totals 15 residues. CDR3 loop: CASSNPPGTGETQYF. The DNA of the CDR3 is TGCGCCAGCAGCAACCCTCCGGGGACAGGGGAGACCCAGTACTTC.

The genes are TRBV5-5 and TRBJ2-3; TRBD1 matches at 11 bases. V shed 9 bases and J 2 bases; nucleotides not matched to a gene: 8. Germline V gene data show CDR1 as SGHKS and CDR2 as YYEKEE (reference sequence). The CDR3 spans 15 residues. The CDR3 protein is CAMGQGVLYTDTQYF. DNA of the CDR3: TGTGCCATGGGACAGGGGGTGCTCTACACAGATACGCAGTATTTT.

The chain is built from TRBV12-3 or TRBV12-4 and TRBJ1-2; 7 nucleotides line up with TRBD1. The CDR3 has 13 amino acids. Trimming removed 6 bases from V and 6 bases from J; junction bases left unmatched: 7. The CDR3 sequence: CASSRDREHGYTF. The CDR3 DNA reads TGTGCCAGCAGCCGCGACAGGGAGCATGGCTACACCTTC.

The chain joins TRBV12-3 or TRBV12-4 to TRBJ2-4; D not certain. The better agreement between TRBJ2-7 and the DNA end casts doubt on the J call. The CDR3 length is 14 residues. The CDR3 loop is CASSPPWSHTEQYF. The CDR3 nucleotides are TGTGCCAGCAGTCCCCCTTGGTCCCACACCGAGCAGTACTTC.

The chain joins TRBV25-1 to TRBJ2-1; D ambiguous. Germline V CDR1 and CDR2: MGHDK, SYGVNS. The V end was cut by 4 bases, the J end by 9 bases, with 10 bases between. This CDR3 is 12 amino acids long. Written as DNA, the CDR3 is TGTGCCAGCAGTGGAGATGCGTTTGAGCAGTTCTTC. It encodes CASSGDAFEQFF.

This clonotype was counted only a few times. The chain carries TRBV4-1 and TRBJ1-2; D is undetermined. Looked up from germline, CDR1 is MGHRA and CDR2 is YSYEKL. V was clipped by 8 bases and J by 0 bases, with 16 bases between them. The CDR3 totals 15 residues. This CDR3 is CASRSPWEANYGYTF. CDR3 DNA sequence: TGCGCCAGCCGATCGCCTTGGGAGGCTAACTATGGCTACACCTTC.

V is TRBV28 and J is TRBJ1-2, with D tentatively TRBD1 (6 bases). Germline CDR1 and CDR2: MDHEN and SYDVKM. Trimming cost V 11 bases and J 4 bases, with 14 bases left between them. The CDR3 is 12 residues long. The DNA for the CDR3 is TGTGCCGAGAGGGGGGCTGGCTATGGCTACACCTTC. Translation: CAERGAGYGYTF.

The CDR3 protein is CASRTIAGRKETQYF. CDR3 DNA sequence: TGTGCCAGCAGGACCATAGCGGGGAGAAAAGAGACCCAGTACTTC. The chain combines TRBV7-2 with TRBJ2-7; 8 positions match TRBD2. The DNA end lines up better with TRBJ2-5; the J call may be wrong. The CDR3 is 15 residues long. Germline V gene data show CDR1 as SGHTA and CDR2 as FQGNSA.

This clonotype was observed a handful of times. The chain employs TRBV29-1 and TRBJ2-5; D not certain. The germline CDR1 and CDR2 sequences are SQVTM and ANQGSEA. The length of the CDR3 is 12 residues. Trimming left V 5 bases short and J 1 base short, with 8 bases between. CDR3 loop: CSVWKVQETQYF. The CDR3 DNA reads as TGCAGCGTTTGGAAGGTCCAAGAGACCCAGTACTTC. Filled out from reference TRBV29-1 and TRBJ2-5, the complete variable domain reads SAVISQKPSRDICQRGTSLTIQCQVDSQVTMMFWYRQQPGQSLTLIATANQGSEATYESGFVIDKFPISRPNLTFSTLTVSNMSPEDSSIYLCSVWKVQETQYFGPGTRLLVL.

The V gene is TRBV3-1, the J gene TRBJ2-4; D not certain. With 1 base removed from V and 0 bases from J, the gap between germline ends came to 10 bases. This CDR3 comprises 16 residues. In germline, CDR1 is LGHDT, CDR2 YNNKEL (reference sequence). Here the CDR3 reads CASSQGTALAKNIQYF. CDR3 bases: TGTGCCAGCAGCCAAGGGACCGCGCTAGCCAAAAACATTCAGTACTTC.

In its sample, this clonotype was seen a few times. The chain carries TRBV11-2 and TRBJ2-4; a possible D gene is TRBD1 (6 bases). The CDR3 covers 15 residues. From germline, CDR1 is SGHAT and CDR2 FQNNGV. Between the trimmed V and J ends, which lost 0 bases and 8 bases, there was a span of 14 bases. The DNA for the CDR3 is TGTGCCAGCAGCTTAGATGGCAGGGGTCTTGACATTCAGTACTTC. Protein: CASSLDGRGLDIQYF.

A few counts support this clonotype. CDR3 sequence: CASSFVRADTEAFF. In nucleotides, the CDR3 is TGCGCCAGCAGCTTCGTCCGGGCGGACACTGAAGCTTTCTTT. V usage is TRBV5-1 and J usage is TRBJ1-1; no clear D gene. The CDR3 spans 14 residues. Germline CDR1 is SGHRS and CDR2 is YFSETQ. Trimming shortened V by 2 bases and J by 3 bases, and 11 bases separated the two germline ends.

This chain connects TRBV7-2 to TRBJ2-2, with D possibly matching TRBD1 (6 bases). This CDR3 region has 15 residues. The germline V gene encodes CDR1 SGHTA and CDR2 FQGNSA. Trimming left V 8 bases short and J 6 bases short, with 19 bases between. This CDR3 is CASLLGAGSPGELFF. Written as DNA, the CDR3 is TGTGCCAGCCTATTGGGGGCTGGCTCCCCCGGGGAGCTGTTTTTT.

This sequence joins TRBV20-1 and TRBJ2-7, with 11 positions matching TRBD2. From germline, CDR1 is DFQATT and CDR2 SNEGSKA (reference sequence). V lost 5 bases, J lost 1 base, and 4 bases stayed unmatched. The CDR3 totals 14 residues. The CDR3, as DNA: TGCAGTGCTCCTACTAGCGGGGGATCCTACGAGCAGTACTTC. The encoded protein is CSAPTSGGSYEQYF.

The CDR3 spells CASSSTGLREKLFF. In DNA, the CDR3 is TGTGCCAGCAGTTCCACAGGGCTGAGGGAAAAACTGTTTTTT. V gene TRBV12-3 or TRBV12-4 combines with J gene TRBJ1-4; TRBD1 might be the D (6 bases). The length of the CDR3 is 14 residues. V lost 4 bases, J lost 8 bases, and 14 bases lay in between.

This clonotype showed up many times. The rearrangement joins TRBV7-9 to TRBJ2-1, with a tentative D call TRBD2 (5 bases). This CDR3 region has 14 residues. Germline-derived CDR1 and CDR2 are SEHNR and FQNEAQ (reference sequence). Trimming took 5 bases from V and 3 from J, leaving 11 bases between them. CDR3 DNA sequence: TGTGCCAGCAGCCCCGTGGGGAGCTACAATGAGCAGTTCTTC. Translation: CASSPVGSYNEQFF.

The chain uses TRBV7-3 and TRBJ1-2; D gene uncertain. V was trimmed by 7 bases and J by 0 bases, leaving 15 bases between them. Germline CDR1 is SGHTA and CDR2 is FQGTGA. The CDR3 covers 15 residues. CDR3 nucleotide sequence: TGTGCCAGCATAGATCAGGCACTACCTAACTATGGCTACACCTTC. Its translation is CASIDQALPNYGYTF.

The chain is built from TRBV7-2 and TRBJ1-1; the D gene is possibly TRBD1 (6 bases). V was shortened by 5 bases and J by 4 bases, with 14 bases between the two germline ends. The germline gives CDR1 SGHTA, CDR2 FQGNSA. This CDR3 region has 14 residues. DNA for the CDR3: TGTGCCAGCAGCCTTTACAGGGTTAGCACTGAAGCTTTCTTT. Amino acids: CASSLYRVSTEAFF.